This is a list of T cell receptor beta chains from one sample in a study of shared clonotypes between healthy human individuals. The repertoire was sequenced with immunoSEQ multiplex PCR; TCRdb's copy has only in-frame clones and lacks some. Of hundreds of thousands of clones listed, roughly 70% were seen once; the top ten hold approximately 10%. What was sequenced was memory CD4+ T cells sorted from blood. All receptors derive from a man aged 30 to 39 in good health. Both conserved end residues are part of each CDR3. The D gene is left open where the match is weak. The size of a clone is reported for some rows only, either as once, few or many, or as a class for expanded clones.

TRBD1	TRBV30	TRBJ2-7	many	TGTGCCTGGAGTGTATGGGGACAGGGGGCTAGCGGGAGTCTGAACGAGCAGTACTTC	CAWSVWGQGASGSLNEQYF
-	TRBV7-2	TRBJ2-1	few	TGTGCCAGCAGCCCCCCCGGGACGCGGGGATCCAATGAGCAGTTCTTC	CASSPPGTRGSNEQFF
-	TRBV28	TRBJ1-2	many	TGTGCCAGCAGTTTACCCGGCCGCGGCTACACCTTC	CASSLPGRGYTF
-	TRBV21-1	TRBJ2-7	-	TGTGCCAGCAGCAAAAAGGGGCTTTTACAGGGCGTCCCCAGAGGGGAGCAGTACTTC	CASSKKGLLQGVPRGEQYF
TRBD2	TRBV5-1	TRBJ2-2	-	TGCGCCAGCAGCCCCGTACTAGCGGGGAACACCGGGGAGCTGTTTTTT	CASSPVLAGNTGELFF
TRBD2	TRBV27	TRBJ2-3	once	TGTGCCAGCAGTTTACGGACTAGCGGGGGCACAGATACGCAGTATTTT	CASSLRTSGGTDTQYF
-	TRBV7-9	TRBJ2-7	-	TGTGCCAGCAGCTTAGGACTTTTGGAGCAGTACTTC	CASSLGLLEQYF
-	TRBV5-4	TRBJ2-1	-	TGTGCCAGCAGCTTGGCGGGTAGCGGAGGACTCAATGAGCAGTTCTTC	CASSLAGSGGLNEQFF
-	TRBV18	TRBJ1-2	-	TGTGCCAGCTCAGAGGTCGGGGGGCATGGCTACACCTTC	CASSEVGGHGYTF
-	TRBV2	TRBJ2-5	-	TGTGCCACGGGGACGTTGAAGGAGACCCAGTACTTC	CATGTLKETQYF
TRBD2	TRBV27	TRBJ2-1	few	TGTGCCAGCAGTTTAGAGCGACGACTAAGCGGGGGCTATGAGCAGTTCTTC	CASSLERRLSGGYEQFF
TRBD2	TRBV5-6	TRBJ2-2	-	TGTGCCAGCAGCTTCCTACTAGCGGGAGGATCCACCGGGGAGCTGTTTTTT	CASSFLLAGGSTGELFF
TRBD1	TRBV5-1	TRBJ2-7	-	TGCGCCAGCAGCTTGAGGGGGCGTGTTGACGAGCAGTACTTC	CASSLRGRVDEQYF
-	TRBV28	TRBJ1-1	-	TGTGCCACCACCCCCGGGGGGGAGAACACTGAAGCTTTCTTT	CATTPGGENTEAFF
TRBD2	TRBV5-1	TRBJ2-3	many	TGCGCCAGCAGCTCGTTAGCGGGAAGAAGCACAGATACGCAGTATTTT	CASSSLAGRSTDTQYF
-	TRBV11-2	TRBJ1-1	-	TGTGCCAGCAGCTTGGGGGAGATAAACACTGAAGCTTTCTTT	CASSLGEINTEAFF
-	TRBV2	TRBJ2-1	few	TGTGCCAGCAGTGAACGGGGGAGTTTTTCCTACAATGAGCAGTTCTTC	CASSERGSFSYNEQFF
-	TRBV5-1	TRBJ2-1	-	TGCGCCAGCAGCTTGGCTCCGTCCAGGAGCTCCTACAATGAGCAGTTCTTC	CASSLAPSRSSYNEQFF
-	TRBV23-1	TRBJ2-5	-	TGCGCCAGCAGTAGACAGGGAGGAGAGACCCAGTACTTC	CASSRQGGETQYF
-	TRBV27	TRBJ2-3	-	TGTGCCAGCCGCCATACTAGTATTGATACGCAGTATTTT	CASRHTSIDTQYF
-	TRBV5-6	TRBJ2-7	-	TGTGCCAGCAGCTTGGATTACGAGCAGTACTTC	CASSLDYEQYF
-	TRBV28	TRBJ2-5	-	TGTGCCAGCAGTTTGATTGGGACGGATGAGACCCAGTACTTC	CASSLIGTDETQYF
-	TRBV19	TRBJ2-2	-	TGTGCCAGTAGTCCCGGGGACACCGGGGAGCTGTTTTTT	CASSPGDTGELFF
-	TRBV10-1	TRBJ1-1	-	TGCGCCAGCAGTGAGTCGAATTTCCGAGCTTTCTTT	CASSESNFRAFF
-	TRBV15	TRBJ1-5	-	TGTGCCACCAGCCGACGAGGCAGGGGTACGAATCAGCCCCAGCATTTT	CATSRRGRGTNQPQHF
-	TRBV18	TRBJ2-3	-	TGTGCCAGCTCGCATGCCGGTGGGGTTCCCACCATCACAGATACGCAGTATTTT	CASSHAGGVPTITDTQYF
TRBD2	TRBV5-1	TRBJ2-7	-	TGCGCCAGCAGCTGGACTCTAGCGGGAGGCGCCTACGAGCAGTACTTC	CASSWTLAGGAYEQYF
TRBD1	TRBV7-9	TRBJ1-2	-	TGTGCCAGCAGCCTTTGGGACAGGGATGTCTATGGCTACACCTTC	CASSLWDRDVYGYTF
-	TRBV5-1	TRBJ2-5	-	TGCGCCAGCAGCCAGAACAGCGCCTTAGGGACCCAGTACTTC	CASSQNSALGTQYF
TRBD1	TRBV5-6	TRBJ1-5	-	TGTGCCAGCAGCACAAGACAGGGGGCGGTCAGCAATCAGCCCCAGCATTTT	CASSTRQGAVSNQPQHF
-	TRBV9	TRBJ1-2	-	TGTGCCAGCACCGCAGGAATCGCTGGCGCCTACACCTTC	CASTAGIAGAYTF
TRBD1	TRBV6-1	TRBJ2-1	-	TGTGCCAGCAGGGCCCCCCAGGGGGCGGAGCAGTTCTTC	CASRAPQGAEQFF
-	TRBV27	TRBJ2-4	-	TGTGCCAGCAGTTCGGGGAGTTCCAAAAACATTCAGTACTTC	CASSSGSSKNIQYF
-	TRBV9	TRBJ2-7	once	TGTGCCAGCAGCGTAGGATCCCAGGGCACCTCCTACGAGCAGTACTTC	CASSVGSQGTSYEQYF
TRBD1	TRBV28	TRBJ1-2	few	TGTGCCAGCAGTTTACCCCGGACAGGGCCCTATGGCTACACCTTC	CASSLPRTGPYGYTF
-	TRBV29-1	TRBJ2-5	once	TGCAGCGTGAGCGAGGTTGAAGAGACCCAGTACTTC	CSVSEVEETQYF
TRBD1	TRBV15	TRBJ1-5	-	TGTGCCACCAGCAGAGGGAGAGGACAGGGAGTTTCTCAGCCCCAGCATTTT	CATSRGRGQGVSQPQHF
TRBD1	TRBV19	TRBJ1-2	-	TGTGCCAGTAGCCAGCAAGGTTTGTTAACAGGGGGCTATGGCTACACCTTC	CASSQQGLLTGGYGYTF
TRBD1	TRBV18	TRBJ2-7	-	TGTGCCAGCTCACCAAAGGCGACAGGGGACCCAACCTACGAGCAGTACTTC	CASSPKATGDPTYEQYF
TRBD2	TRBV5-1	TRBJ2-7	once	TGCGCCAGCAGCTCGCCTAGCGGTCCCTACGAGCAGTACTTC	CASSSPSGPYEQYF
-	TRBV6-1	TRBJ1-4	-	TGTGCCAGCAGATCCGGCGGCCAGGGACGAGAAAAACTGTTTTTT	CASRSGGQGREKLFF
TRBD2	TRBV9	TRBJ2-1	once	TGTGCCAGCAGCGTGAGGGATATGAGCGGGAGGAATGAGCAGTTCTTC	CASSVRDMSGRNEQFF
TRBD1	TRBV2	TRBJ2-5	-	TGTGCCAGCAGTGAAAACAGGGGGCGCGCAGAGACCCAGTACTTC	CASSENRGRAETQYF
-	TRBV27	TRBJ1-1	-	TGTGCCAGCAGTCCCGTAGGAGGGAACACTGAAGCTTTCTTT	CASSPVGGNTEAFF
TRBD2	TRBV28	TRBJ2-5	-	TGTGCCAGCATGCGGCGGGGGAAACAAGAGACCCAGTACTTC	CASMRRGKQETQYF